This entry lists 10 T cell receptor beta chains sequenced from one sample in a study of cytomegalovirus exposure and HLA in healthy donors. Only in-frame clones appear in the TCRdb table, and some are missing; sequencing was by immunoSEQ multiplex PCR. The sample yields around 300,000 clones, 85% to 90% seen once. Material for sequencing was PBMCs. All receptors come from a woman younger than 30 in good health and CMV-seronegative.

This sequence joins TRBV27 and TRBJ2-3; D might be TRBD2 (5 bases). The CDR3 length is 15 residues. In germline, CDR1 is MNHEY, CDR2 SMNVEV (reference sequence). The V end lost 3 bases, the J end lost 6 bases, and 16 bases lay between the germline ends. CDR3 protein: CASSFSVGFLDTQYF. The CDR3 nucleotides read TGTGCCAGCAGTTTTAGCGTGGGGTTTCTTGATACGCAGTATTTT.

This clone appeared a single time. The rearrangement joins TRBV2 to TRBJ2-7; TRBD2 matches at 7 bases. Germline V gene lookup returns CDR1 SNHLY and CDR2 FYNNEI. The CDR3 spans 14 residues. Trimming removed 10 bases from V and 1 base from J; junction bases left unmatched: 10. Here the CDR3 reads CAIYQRDRSYEQYF. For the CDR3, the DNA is TGTGCCATTTATCAGCGGGACCGGTCCTACGAGCAGTACTTC.

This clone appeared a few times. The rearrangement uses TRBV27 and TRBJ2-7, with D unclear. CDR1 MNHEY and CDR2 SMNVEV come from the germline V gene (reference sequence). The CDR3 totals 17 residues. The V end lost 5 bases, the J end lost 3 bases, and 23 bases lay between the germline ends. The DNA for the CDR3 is TGTGCCAGCAGTCCGAGCCCAGGCATCACCAACCACTACGAGCAGTACTTC. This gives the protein CASSPSPGITNHYEQYF.

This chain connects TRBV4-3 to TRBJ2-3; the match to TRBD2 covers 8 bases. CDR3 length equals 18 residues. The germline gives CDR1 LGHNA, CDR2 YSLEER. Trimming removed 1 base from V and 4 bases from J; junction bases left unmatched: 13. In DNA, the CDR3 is TGCGCCAGCAGCCAAGGCTTAATCGCGGGAGGTAGCCCAGATACGCAGTATTTT. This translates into CASSQGLIAGGSPDTQYF.

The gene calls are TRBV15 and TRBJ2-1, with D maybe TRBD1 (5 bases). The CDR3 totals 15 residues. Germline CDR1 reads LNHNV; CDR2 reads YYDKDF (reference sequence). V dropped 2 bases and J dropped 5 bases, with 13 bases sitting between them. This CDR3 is CATSRQGTSNNEQFF. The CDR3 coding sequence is TGTGCCACCAGCAGACAGGGTACGTCTAACAATGAGCAGTTCTTC.

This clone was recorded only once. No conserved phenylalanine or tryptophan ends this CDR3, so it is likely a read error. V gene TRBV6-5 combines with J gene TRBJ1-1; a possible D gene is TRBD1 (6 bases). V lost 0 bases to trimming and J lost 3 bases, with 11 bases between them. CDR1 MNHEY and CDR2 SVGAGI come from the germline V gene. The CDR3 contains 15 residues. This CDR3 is CASSYSGARDTEAFL. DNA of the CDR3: TGTGCCAGCAGTTACTCGGGGGCGAGGGACACTGAAGCTTTCCTT.

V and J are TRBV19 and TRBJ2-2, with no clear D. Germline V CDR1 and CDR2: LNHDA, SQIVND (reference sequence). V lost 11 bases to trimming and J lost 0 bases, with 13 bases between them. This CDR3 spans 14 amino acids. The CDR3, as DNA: TGTGCCTCCCGACTGAGCGCGAACACCGGGGAGCTGTTTTTT. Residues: CASRLSANTGELFF.

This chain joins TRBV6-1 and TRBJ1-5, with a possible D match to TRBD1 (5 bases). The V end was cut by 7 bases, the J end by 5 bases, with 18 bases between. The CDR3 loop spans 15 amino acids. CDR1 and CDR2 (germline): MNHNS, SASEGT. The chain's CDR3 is CASNAGGAWDQPQHF. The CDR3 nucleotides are TGTGCCAGCAACGCCGGAGGGGCCTGGGATCAGCCCCAGCATTTT.

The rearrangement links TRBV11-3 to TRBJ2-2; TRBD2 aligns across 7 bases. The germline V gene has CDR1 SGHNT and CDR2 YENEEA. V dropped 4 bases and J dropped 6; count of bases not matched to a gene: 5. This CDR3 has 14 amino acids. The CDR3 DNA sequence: TGTGCCAGCAGCTCCAGACTAGCAGCCGGGGAGCTGTTTTTT. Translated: CASSSRLAAGELFF.

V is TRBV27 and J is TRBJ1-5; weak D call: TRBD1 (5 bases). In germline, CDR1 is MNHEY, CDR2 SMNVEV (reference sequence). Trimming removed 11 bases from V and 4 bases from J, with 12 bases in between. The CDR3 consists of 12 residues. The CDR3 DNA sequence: TGTGCCGCGGGGGATATTAATCAGCCCCAGCATTTT. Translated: CAAGDINQPQHF.